This T cell receptor (beta chain) derives from a study of T cells after posttransplantation cyclophosphamide. Clones were sequenced by immunoSEQ multiplex PCR, and TCRdb holds only the in-frame ones, with some missing. The sample carries a few thousand clones, 75% to 90% recorded once. Treatment was busulfan-fludarabine conditioning, a marrow graft, and cyclophosphamide on days +3 and +4. Germline-derived CDR1 and CDR2 are MDHEN and SYDVKM. The V and J ends lost 4 bases and 3 bases, in that order; junction bases with no gene match: 14. The CDR3 sequence is 18 residues long. The source was PBMCs, collected after allogeneic stem cell transplant with posttransplant cyclophosphamide. The chain recombines TRBV28 with TRBJ2-3; 9 bases line up with TRBD2. This clonotype originated in a female patient between 50 and 60 years old who received an allogeneic stem cell transplant from an unrelated donor, was CMV-positive, and had acute and chronic GVHD. Some T cells may be the graft donor's. The chain's CDR3 is CASSYSYLGLARTDTQYF. The CDR3 nucleotides read TGTGCCAGCAGTTACTCGTACTTAGGACTAGCGAGGACAGATACGCAGTATTTT.